This T cell receptor beta chain originates from a study of blood T cells in healthy people across ages. Details on this clonotype: Antigen specificity is unknown.

Then a second PCR, running about 7 to 11 cycles, was carried out with a sample-barcoded 5' primer and a J-beta primer mix. TCRdb reprocessed the 5' RACE reads via MiXCR and lists one record per CDR3 protein. The sample contains around 1,000,000 distinct CDR3 sequences, less than 25% of which appear only once. Trimming took 1 base from V and 4 from J, leaving 15 bases between them. CDR3 size: 15 residues. CDR1 is SGHRS, CDR2 YFSETQ, per germline. Notes on the study in general: Using unsorted PBMCs precluded a conclusive naive versus antigen-experienced comparison. With donor CMV status unknown, expanded clonotype changes were possibly confounded. Observed TCR beta diversity per million T cells went down as age went up. This fall followed a roughly linear course with age.

These data are also associated with another study on T cells of mothers and their children. From that report: Over 9 million TCR beta CDR3 reads were obtained from each mother, and roughly 3 million from each child.

The clonotype originates from a girl aged 2-9 years in good health. The V and J genes are TRBV5-1 and TRBJ2-7; unclear D gene. Material for sequencing was blood. The CDR3 sequence is CASSLIDTTNYEQYF. The CDR3, as DNA: TGCGCCAGCAGCTTGATAGACACAACTAATTACGAGCAGTACTTC.